This T cell receptor (beta chain) was captured in a study of CD8 T cells in Susac syndrome. Random hexamers were used to reverse transcribe about 0.45 to 1 ug of RNA. From the immunoSEQ multiplex PCR reads, TCRdb called clonotypes with MiXCR, one entry per CDR3 protein. The data show more than 75,000 distinct CDR3 sequences, over 80% seen once. V dropped 0 bases and J dropped 5 bases, with 11 bases sitting between them. CDR1 is MGHRA, CDR2 YSYEKL, per germline. The CDR3 extends over 14 amino acids. The study sequenced TCR beta in blood CD8+ and CD4+ T cells. V is TRBV4-1 and J is TRBJ2-7; D call uncertain. The sequence was collected from a human donor in good health. The source material was CD8+ T cells from PBMCs. The CDR3 DNA reads TGCGCCAGCAGCCAAGATACCAGTCGGAACGAGCAGTACTTC. It is translated as CASSQDTSRNEQYF.